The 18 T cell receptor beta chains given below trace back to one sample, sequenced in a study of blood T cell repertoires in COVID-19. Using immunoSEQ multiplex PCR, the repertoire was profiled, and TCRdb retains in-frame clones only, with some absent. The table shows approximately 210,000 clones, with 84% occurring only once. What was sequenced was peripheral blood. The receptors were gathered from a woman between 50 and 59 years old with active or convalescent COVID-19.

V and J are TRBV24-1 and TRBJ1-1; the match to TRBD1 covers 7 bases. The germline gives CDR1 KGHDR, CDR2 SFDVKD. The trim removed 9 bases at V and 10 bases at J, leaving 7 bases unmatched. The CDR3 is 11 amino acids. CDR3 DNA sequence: TGTGCCACCCTTTCAAGGGGGCGAGCTTTCTTT. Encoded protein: CATLSRGRAFF.

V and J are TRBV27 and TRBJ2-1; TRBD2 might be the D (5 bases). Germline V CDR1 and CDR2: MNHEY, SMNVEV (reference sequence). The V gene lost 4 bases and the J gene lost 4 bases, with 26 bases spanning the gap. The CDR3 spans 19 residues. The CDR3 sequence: CASSSAAGRKIRSYNEQFF. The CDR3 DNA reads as TGTGCCAGCAGTTCAGCGGCGGGCCGTAAAATCAGGTCATACAATGAGCAGTTCTTC.

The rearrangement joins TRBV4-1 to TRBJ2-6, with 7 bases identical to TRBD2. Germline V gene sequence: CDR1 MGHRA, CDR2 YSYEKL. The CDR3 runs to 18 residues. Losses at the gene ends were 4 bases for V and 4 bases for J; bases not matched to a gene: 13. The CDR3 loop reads CASSPREAQAAGANVLTF. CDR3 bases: TGCGCCAGCAGCCCACGGGAGGCGCAGGCAGCGGGGGCCAACGTCCTGACTTTC.

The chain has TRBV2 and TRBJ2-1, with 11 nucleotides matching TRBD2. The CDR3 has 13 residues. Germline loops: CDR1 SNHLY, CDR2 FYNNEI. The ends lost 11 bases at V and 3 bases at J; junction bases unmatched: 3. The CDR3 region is CASSGGYYNEQFF. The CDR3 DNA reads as TGTGCCTCTAGCGGGGGGTACTACAATGAGCAGTTCTTC.

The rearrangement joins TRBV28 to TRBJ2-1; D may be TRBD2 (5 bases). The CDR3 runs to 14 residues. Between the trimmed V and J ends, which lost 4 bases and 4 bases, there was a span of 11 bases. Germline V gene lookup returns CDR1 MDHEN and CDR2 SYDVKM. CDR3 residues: CASSSTRGYNEQFF. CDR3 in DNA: TGTGCCAGCAGTTCCACCCGAGGGTACAATGAGCAGTTCTTC. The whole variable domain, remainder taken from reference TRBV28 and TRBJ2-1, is DVKVTQSSRYLVKRTGEKVFLECVQDMDHENMFWYRQDPGLGLRLIYFSYDVKMKEKGDIPEGYSVSREKKERFSLILESASTNQTSMYLCASSSTRGYNEQFFGPGTRLTVL.

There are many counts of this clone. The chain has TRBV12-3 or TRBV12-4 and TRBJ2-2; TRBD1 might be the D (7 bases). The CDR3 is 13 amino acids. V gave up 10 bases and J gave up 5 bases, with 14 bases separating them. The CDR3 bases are TGTGCCACCTCCTCAGGGGGGACCGGGGAGCTGTTTTTT. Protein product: CATSSGGTGELFF.

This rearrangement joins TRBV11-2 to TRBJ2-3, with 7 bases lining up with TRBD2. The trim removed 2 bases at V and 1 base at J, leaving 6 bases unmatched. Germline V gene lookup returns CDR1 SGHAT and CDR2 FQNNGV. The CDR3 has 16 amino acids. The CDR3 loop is CASSLRRGGGTDTQYF. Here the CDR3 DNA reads TGTGCCAGCAGCTTAAGGCGCGGGGGAGGCACAGATACGCAGTATTTT.

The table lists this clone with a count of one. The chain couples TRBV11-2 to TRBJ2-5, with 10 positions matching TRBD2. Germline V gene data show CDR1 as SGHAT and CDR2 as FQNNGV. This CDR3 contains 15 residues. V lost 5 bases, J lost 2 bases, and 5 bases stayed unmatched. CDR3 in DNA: TGTGCCAGCAGCCGAGGACTAGCGGCTCAAGAGACCCAGTACTTC. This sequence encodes CASSRGLAAQETQYF.

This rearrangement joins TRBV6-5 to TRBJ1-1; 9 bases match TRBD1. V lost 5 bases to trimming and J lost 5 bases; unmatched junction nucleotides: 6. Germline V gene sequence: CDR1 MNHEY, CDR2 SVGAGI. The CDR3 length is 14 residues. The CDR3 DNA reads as TGTGCCAGCAGTCAACAGGGGGCGAGGACTGAAGCTTTCTTT. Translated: CASSQQGARTEAFF.

CDR3 sequence reads: CATSDPKQGRDEQFF. DNA for the CDR3: TGTGCCACCAGTGACCCGAAACAGGGCCGGGATGAGCAGTTCTTC. The V gene is TRBV24-1, the J gene TRBJ2-1; possible D gene TRBD1, 6 bases. There are 15 residues in the CDR3. Trimming shortened V by 4 bases and J by 8 bases, and 17 bases separated the two germline ends. Looked up from germline, CDR1 is KGHDR and CDR2 is SFDVKD.

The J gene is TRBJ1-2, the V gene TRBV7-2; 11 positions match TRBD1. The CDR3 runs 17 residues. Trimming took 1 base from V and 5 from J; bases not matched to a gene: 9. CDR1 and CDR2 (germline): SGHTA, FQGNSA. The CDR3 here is CASSLDRGQGARYGYTF. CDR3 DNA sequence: TGTGCCAGCAGCTTAGACAGAGGACAGGGGGCGCGGTATGGCTACACCTTC.

The CDR3 protein is CASSTGGRETQYF. The CDR3, as DNA: TGTGCCAGCAGTACCGGGGGGCGAGAGACCCAGTACTTC. The V gene is TRBV28, the J gene TRBJ2-5, with D perhaps matching TRBD2 (7 bases). Germline V gives CDR1 MDHEN, CDR2 SYDVKM. The CDR3 runs to 13 residues. Trimming left V 5 bases short and J 4 bases short, with 11 bases between.

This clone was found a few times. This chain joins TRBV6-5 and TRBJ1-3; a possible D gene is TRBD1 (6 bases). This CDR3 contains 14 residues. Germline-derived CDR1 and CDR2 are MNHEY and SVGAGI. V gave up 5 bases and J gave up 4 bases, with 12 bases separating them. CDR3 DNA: TGTGCCAGCAGTCGAACAGGGTCCGGAAACACCATATATTTT. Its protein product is CASSRTGSGNTIYF.

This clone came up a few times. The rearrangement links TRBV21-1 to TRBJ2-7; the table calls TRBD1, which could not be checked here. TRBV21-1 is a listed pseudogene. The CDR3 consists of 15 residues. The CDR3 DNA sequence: TGTGCCAGCAGCAAAACGGACAGGGGAGAGGACGAGCAGTACTTC. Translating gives CASSKTDRGEDEQYF.

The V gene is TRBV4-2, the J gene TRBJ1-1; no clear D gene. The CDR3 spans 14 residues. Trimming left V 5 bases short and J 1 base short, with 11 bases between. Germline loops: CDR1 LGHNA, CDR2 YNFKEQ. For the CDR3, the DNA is TGTGCCAGCAGCTCAACCGATAGGAACACTGAAGCTTTCTTT. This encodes CASSSTDRNTEAFF.

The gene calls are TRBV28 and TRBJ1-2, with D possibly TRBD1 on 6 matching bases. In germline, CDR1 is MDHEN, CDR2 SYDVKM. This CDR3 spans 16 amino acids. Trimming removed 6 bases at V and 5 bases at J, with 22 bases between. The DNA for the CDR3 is TGTGCCAGCAGACCCGAACAGGGATATGCTATTTATGGCTACACCTTC. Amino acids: CASRPEQGYAIYGYTF.

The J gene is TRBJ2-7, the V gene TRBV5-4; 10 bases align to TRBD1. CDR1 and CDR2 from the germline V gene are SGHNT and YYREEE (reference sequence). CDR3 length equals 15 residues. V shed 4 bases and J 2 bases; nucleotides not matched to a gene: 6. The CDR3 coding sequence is TGTGCCAGCAGCAGCCGGACAGGGGGGACCTACGAGCAGTACTTC. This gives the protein CASSSRTGGTYEQYF.

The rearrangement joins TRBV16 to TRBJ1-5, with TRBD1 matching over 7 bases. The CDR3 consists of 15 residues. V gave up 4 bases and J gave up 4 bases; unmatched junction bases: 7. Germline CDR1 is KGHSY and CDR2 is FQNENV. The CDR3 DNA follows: TGTGCCAGCAGCCCCTCGGGACAGAAGAATCAGCCCCAGCATTTT. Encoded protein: CASSPSGQKNQPQHF.